Listed below are T cell receptor beta chains from one sample, sequenced in a study of fetal regulatory T cell absence and autoimmunity. Sequenced by immunoSEQ multiplex PCR; TCRdb stores in-frame clones only, minus some. Of roughly 95,000 clones listed, about three quarters are singletons. The specimen sequenced was pancreas tissue. The receptors stem from a male donor with IPEX syndrome. CDR3s leave out the opening cysteine and the closing phenylalanine or tryptophan. A row's size may be missing; if present it is once, few, many or a size class.

clone size	V gene	CDR3 protein
-	TRBV12-2	ASRIDIVQGRSNQPQH
few	TRBV29-1	SVQGMNTEAF
-	TRBV27	ASSFLQAAGTGELF
once	TRBV27	ASSLSLPGYNEQF
-	TRBV9	ASSVEARVNEKLF
-	TRBV6-1	ASSGDRLNTEAF
-	TRBV30	AWEGTSGGAQY
-	TRBV30	AWSMGLTAHWRETQY
-	TRBV9	ASSPDRGETQY
-	TRBV11-2	ASSEAELAAFSYEQY
-	TRBV6-5	ASSYPGQDEQY
-	TRBV29-1	SVEDLGGPTYEQY
-	TRBV4-3	ASSPLYVTGYEEQY
-	TRBV30	AFYSNQPQH
once	TRBV6-4	ASSDKGANYGYT
once	TRBV2	ASSDRRGGRDEQF
-	TRBV18	ASSRLLGTDTDTQY